The T cell receptor (beta chain) under discussion was sequenced for a study of T cells in tumors after PD-1 blockade. Sequencing used immunoSEQ multiplex PCR; TCRdb keeps in-frame clones, though not all of them. Of about 63,000 clones in the sample, about 74% are singletons; the top ten hold about 4.8%. CDR3 length equals 16 residues. The J segment lost 6 bases and the V segment lost 2 bases, leaving 13 bases of the junction unmatched. Germline CDR1 and CDR2: GTSNPN and SVGIG (reference sequence). This clonotype originated in a human donor with basal cell carcinoma. The chain carries TRBV30 and TRBJ2-3; 8 nucleotides agree with TRBD2. Here the sequenced sample was PBMCs, taken after anti-PD-1 treatment. CDR3 amino acids: CAWSSSRLAIGDTQYF. CDR3 coding DNA: TGTGCCTGGAGTTCCTCACGACTAGCGATTGGTGATACGCAGTATTTT.